This T cell receptor (beta chain) comes out of a study of identifying expanded T cells in peripheral blood (dated by TCRdb to between 2018 and 2020). Background for the entire study: Technical replicates were generated by sequencing separate aliquots of the same genomic DNA pool, with four replicates compared pairwise. On the study overall, not on this receptor specifically: The authors expected biological variance in healthy repertoires might increase further over much longer intervals such as months to years. The beta-binomial model significantly reduced the number of clones called differentially abundant and the false-positive rate across all healthy-donor time intervals. Approximately 1.1 differentially abundant clones were flagged by the binomial model between technical replicates, whereas about 15 and 18 were flagged over around two weeks and four weeks, respectively. In all healthy donors, the variance in clone template counts between samples taken roughly 14 days apart rose significantly as total template count increased.

Comment on this clone: Its specific antigen is unknown. The record has no base qualities; no much larger clone is one base away.

TCRbeta CDR3 regions were profiled with the immunoSEQ Assay using bias-controlled multiplex PCR amplification of genomic DNA. As for the original processing: The absolute abundance of each unique TCRbeta CDR3 region was quantified after sequences were collapsed and filtered. Differential abundance was tested with two models: a binomial (Fisher-equivalent) model and a beta-binomial model that adds time-dependent variance fitted from healthy donors. Clones with fewer than 5 combined templates were removed, and differential abundance was called for clones with a Benjamini-Hochberg FDR below 0.01. Beta-binomial variance was modeled as a function of total template count across the two samples using the form v = (b*log(k)+a)^2. TCRdb's version of the immuneACCESS table is confined to in-frame rearrangements and falls short of the full clone set. An unresolved V gene accounts for under half of the shortfall where checked; the remainder is of unknown origin. For V, J and clone size, that table is used; D and trimming come from the DNA. The sample table holds some 78,000 clones, of which just under 85% were seen once. 18% of the sample rests with the top ten.

Inclusive of the bounding cysteine and phenylalanine, the CDR3 is 16 residues long. Just CDR3 DNA is preserved here, 48 bases in frame from base 1. After removal of 0 bases from V and 5 bases from J, the junction retains 11 bases not matched to a gene. Via the germline V gene (reference sequence), CDR1 is GTSNPN and CDR2 SVGIG. During the collection period, no immune events, such as infections, were documented for the healthy donors. To calibrate time-dependent variance in a beta-binomial model of T-cell clone differential abundance, blood repertoires from healthy donors were used as a training cohort. There were some ten healthy donors in the training cohort, of whom 3 were female and 7 were male. Donor ages ranged from about 25 to 70 years, with an average of about 44 years. Whole blood was collected from each healthy donor at three time points spaced approximately 2 weeks apart and obtained from a commercial supplier. For immunosequencing, genomic DNA was extracted from whole blood that had not been sorted.

The specimen was blood. Recombination connected TRBV30 to TRBJ2-7; the central 9 bases match TRBD2. This TCR derives from a person between 18 and 75 years old in good health. The nucleotide sequence is given as TGTGCCTGGAGTGTAGGGCGGGAGGGCCTAAGCCACGAGCAGTACTTC. It is translated as CAWSVGREGLSHEQYF.